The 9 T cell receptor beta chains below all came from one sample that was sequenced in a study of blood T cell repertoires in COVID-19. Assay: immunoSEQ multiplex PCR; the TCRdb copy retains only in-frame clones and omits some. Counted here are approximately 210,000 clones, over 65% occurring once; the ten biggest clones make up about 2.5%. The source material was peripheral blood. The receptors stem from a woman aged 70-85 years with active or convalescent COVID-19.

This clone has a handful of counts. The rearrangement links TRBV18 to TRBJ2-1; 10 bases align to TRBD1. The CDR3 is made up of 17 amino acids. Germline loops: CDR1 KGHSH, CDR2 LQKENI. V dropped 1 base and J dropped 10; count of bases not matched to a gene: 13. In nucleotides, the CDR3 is TGTGCCAGCTCACCACTGACCCCGGGACAGGGGTTTCCAGAGCAGTTCTTC. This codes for CASSPLTPGQGFPEQFF.

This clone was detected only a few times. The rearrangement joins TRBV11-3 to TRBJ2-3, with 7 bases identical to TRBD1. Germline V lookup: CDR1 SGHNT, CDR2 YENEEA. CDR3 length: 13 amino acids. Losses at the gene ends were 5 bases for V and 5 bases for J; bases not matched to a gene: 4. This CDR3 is CASSLQGQDTQYF. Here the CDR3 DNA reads TGTGCCAGCAGCCTACAGGGGCAAGATACGCAGTATTTT. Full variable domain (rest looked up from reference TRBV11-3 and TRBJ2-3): EAGVVQSPRYKIIEKKQPVAFWCNPISGHNTLYWYLQNLGQGPELLIRYENEEAVDDSQLPKDRFSAERLKGVDSTLKIQPAELGDSAVYLCASSLQGQDTQYFGPGTRLTVL.

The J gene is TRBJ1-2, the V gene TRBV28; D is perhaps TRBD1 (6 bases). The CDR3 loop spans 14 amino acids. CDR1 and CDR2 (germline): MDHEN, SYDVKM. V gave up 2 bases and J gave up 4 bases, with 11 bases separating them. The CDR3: CASSLRGGPYGYTF. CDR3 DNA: TGTGCCAGCAGTTTAAGGGGGGGGCCCTATGGCTACACCTTC.

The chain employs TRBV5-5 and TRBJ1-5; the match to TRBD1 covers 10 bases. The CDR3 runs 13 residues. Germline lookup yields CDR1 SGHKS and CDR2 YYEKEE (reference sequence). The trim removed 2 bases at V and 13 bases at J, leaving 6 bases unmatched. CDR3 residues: CASSFLPGQGQHF. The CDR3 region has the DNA TGTGCCAGCAGCTTCCTACCGGGACAGGGGCAGCATTTT. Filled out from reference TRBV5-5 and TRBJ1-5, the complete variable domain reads DAGVTQSPTHLIKTRGQQVTLRCSPISGHKSVSWYQQVLGQGPQFIFQYYEKEERGRGNFPDRFSARQFPNYSSELNVNALLLGDSALYLCASSFLPGQGQHFGDGTRLSIL.

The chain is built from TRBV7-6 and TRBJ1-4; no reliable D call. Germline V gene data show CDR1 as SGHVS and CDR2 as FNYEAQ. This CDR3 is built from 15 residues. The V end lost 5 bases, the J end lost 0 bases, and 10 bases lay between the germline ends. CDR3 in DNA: TGTGCCAGCAGCCTCGCGAGCGCAACTAATGAAAAACTGTTTTTT. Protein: CASSLASATNEKLFF.

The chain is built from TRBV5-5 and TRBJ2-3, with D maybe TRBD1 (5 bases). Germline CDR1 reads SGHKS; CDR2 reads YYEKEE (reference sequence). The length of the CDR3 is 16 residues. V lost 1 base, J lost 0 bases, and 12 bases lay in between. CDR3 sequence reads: CASSLSGAFSTDTQYF. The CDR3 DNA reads TGTGCCAGCAGCTTGAGTGGGGCATTTAGCACAGATACGCAGTATTTT.

The CDR3 region has the DNA TGCGCCACCCGAGGGGGGGCGAACACCGGGGAGCTGTTTTTT. It yields the protein CATRGGANTGELFF. The chain links TRBV5-1 to TRBJ2-2; D may be TRBD2 (7 bases). Germline V gene sequence: CDR1 SGHRS, CDR2 YFSETQ. This CDR3 contains 14 residues. The ends were cut back, 9 bases at V and 0 bases at J, with 12 bases in the middle.

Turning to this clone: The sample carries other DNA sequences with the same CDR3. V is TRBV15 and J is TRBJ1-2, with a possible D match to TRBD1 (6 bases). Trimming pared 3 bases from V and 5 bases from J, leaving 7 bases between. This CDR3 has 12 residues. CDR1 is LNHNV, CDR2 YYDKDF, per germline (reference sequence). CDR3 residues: CATSRDSYGYTF. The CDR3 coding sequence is TGTGCCACCAGCAGGGACAGTTATGGCTACACCTTC.

CDR3 region: CASSQDPSSYNEQFF. For the CDR3, the DNA is TGTGCCAGCAGCCAAGATCCGAGCTCCTACAATGAGCAGTTCTTC. The genes are TRBV4-2 and TRBJ2-1; D is unclear. The CDR3 has 15 amino acids. Per the germline V gene, CDR1 is LGHNA and CDR2 is YNFKEQ. V lost 0 bases to trimming and J lost 0 bases, with 6 bases between them.